One and the same sample provided the 2 T cell receptor beta chains below, sequenced in a study of blood T cell repertoires in COVID-19 (dated by TCRdb to 2019 to 2021). Libraries came from the immunoSEQ multiplex PCR assay. In its TCRdb copy, this immuneACCESS table keeps in-frame sequences only and misses some clones. Where compared with another copy, unresolved V genes explain less than half of these, and the others have no known cause. The sample table lists around 230,000 clones, approximately 86% of them with a count of one. Clones ranked in the top ten supply approximately 7.6% of the sample. Source material: peripheral blood. These receptors came from a man aged 60 to 75 who had recovered from COVID-19.

About this clone itself: This same CDR3 is encoded by further DNA sequences in the sample. The V call is TRBV10-2, the J call TRBJ1-6; 8 nucleotides line up with TRBD1. The CDR3 is made up of 14 amino acids. Germline CDR1 reads WSHSY; CDR2 reads SAAADI. Losses at the gene ends were 6 bases for V and 10 bases for J; bases not matched to a gene: 8. CDR3: CASSDGQGGSPLHF. CDR3 DNA sequence: TGCGCCAGCAGCGACGGACAGGGAGGGTCACCCCTCCACTTT.

The chain employs TRBV5-6 and TRBJ2-7; 9 bases are shared with TRBD1. V lost 1 base, J lost 9 bases, and 11 bases stayed unmatched. Germline V gives CDR1 SGHDT, CDR2 YYEEEE. The CDR3 totals 15 residues. The CDR3 DNA is TGTGCCAGCAGCTTGCGGGACAGGGAGTCTGGTGGGCAGTACGTC. Translated: CASSLRDRESGGQYV.